The 10 T cell receptor beta chains below were found in one sample sequenced in a study of vaccination and CD4 T cells after COVID-19. Treatment given: approximately nine-day PBMC culture with coronavirus spike peptide pools or control peptides (ViraFEST assay). No antigens are known for them. The Oncomine TCR Beta short-read assay was applied to DNA of cultured CD4+ T cells. Via MiXCR, TCRdb re-called the PCR reads, giving one row per CDR3 protein. Of approximately 9,000 distinct CDR3 sequences in the sample, over 65% were seen once. The sample consisted of CD4+ T cells from blood, cultured in vitro. The receptor set was obtained from a human donor who had recovered from COVID-19.

This clonotype was counted between two and nine times. The V and J genes are TRBV27 and TRBJ2-6; D gene unclear. The germline V and J ends were trimmed by 5 bases and 0 bases, with 2 bases remaining between them. There are 13 residues in the CDR3. Germline assignment: CDR1 MNHEY and CDR2 SMNVEV (reference sequence). The CDR3 loop is CASSLSGANVLTF. As DNA, the CDR3 is TGTGCCAGCAGTCTCTCTGGGGCCAACGTCCTGACTTTC.

This chain connects TRBV25-1 to TRBJ1-2; D remains unclear. The V gene's germline CDR1 is MGHDK and CDR2 SYGVNS. The length of the CDR3 is 11 residues. Trimming shortened V by 1 base and J by 8 bases, and 5 bases separated the two germline ends. CDR3 in amino acids: CASSESVGYTF. In DNA form, the CDR3 reads TGTGCCAGCAGTGAATCTGTCGGCTACACCTTC.

The rearrangement links TRBV12-5 to TRBJ1-3; D is perhaps TRBD1 (6 bases). The germline V gene encodes CDR1 LGHNT and CDR2 FRNRAP. This CDR3 spans 14 amino acids. The ends were cut back, 6 bases at V and 0 bases at J, with 9 bases in the middle. The CDR3 DNA reads TGTGCTAGTGGACGGACAGACTCTGGAAACACCATATATTTT. Translation: CASGRTDSGNTIYF.

V usage is TRBV20-1 and J usage is TRBJ1-2, with D uncertain. From germline, CDR1 is DFQATT and CDR2 SNEGSKA (reference sequence). Trimming took off 6 bases at V and 8 bases at J, with 31 bases between the two ends. This CDR3 spans 17 amino acids. CDR3 coding DNA: TGCAGTGCCACGATACTAAGTAAGGGCGCCGGTACGCGAGGCTACACCTTC. The encoded protein is CSATILSKGAGTRGYTF.

The gene calls are TRBV19 and TRBJ2-3; no reliable D call. This CDR3 is 16 amino acids long. V was trimmed by 1 base and J by 0 bases, leaving 11 bases between them. Germline V lookup: CDR1 LNHDA, CDR2 SQIVND (reference sequence). Here the CDR3 DNA reads TGTGCCAGTAGTATAGGGGCGGCTACTAGCACAGATACGCAGTATTTT. Translation gives CASSIGAATSTDTQYF.

In its sample, this clonotype ranks as medium-sized. This chain connects TRBV20-1 to TRBJ1-5, with a possible D match to TRBD1 (6 bases). V was shortened by 2 bases and J by 2 bases, with 13 bases between the two germline ends. The germline gives CDR1 DFQATT, CDR2 SNEGSKA (reference sequence). The CDR3 spans 15 residues. CDR3 protein: CSARIRGFGNQPQHF. CDR3 bases: TGCAGTGCTAGAATTAGGGGGTTCGGCAATCAGCCCCAGCATTTT.

V gene TRBV30 combines with J gene TRBJ1-3; a weak D match, TRBD1 (5 bases). The CDR3 length is 11 residues. V gave up 5 bases and J gave up 6 bases, with 8 bases separating them. Germline V gene data show CDR1 as GTSNPN and CDR2 as SVGIG (reference sequence). CDR3 sequence reads: CAWGALNTIYF. The CDR3 bases are TGTGCCTGGGGGGCCCTAAACACCATATATTTT. The full variable domain, its missing parts supplied by reference TRBV30 and TRBJ1-3, is SQTIHQWPATLVQPVGSPLSLECTVEGTSNPNLYWYRQAAGRGLQLLFYSVGIGQISSEVPQNLSASRPQDRQFILSSKKLLLSDSGFYLCAWGALNTIYFGEGSWLTVV.

This sequence joins TRBV6-2 or TRBV6-3 and TRBJ2-7, with D possibly being TRBD1 or TRBD2 (5 bases each). CDR1 and CDR2 from the germline V gene are MNHEY and SVGEGT. This CDR3 has 17 residues. Trimming cost V 0 bases and J 6 bases, with 21 bases left between them. The DNA for the CDR3 is TGTGCCAGCAGTTACTCAACCCAGGGACGGACAACGCGCGAGCAGTACTTC. Its translation is CASSYSTQGRTTREQYF.

The chain joins TRBV6-1 to TRBJ2-7; 13 bases are shared with TRBD2. The V segment lost 6 bases and the J segment 2 bases; nucleotides outside the gene matches: 4. CDR1 is MNHNS and CDR2 is SASEGT in the germline V gene. The CDR3 is 15 residues long. This CDR3 reads CASSPTSGGTYEQYF. The DNA of the CDR3 is TGTGCCAGCAGCCCGACTAGCGGGGGGACCTACGAGCAGTACTTC.

The V gene is TRBV20-1, the J gene TRBJ1-6; TRBD1 matches 7 bases. This CDR3 region has 13 residues. Germline V gene lookup returns CDR1 DFQATT and CDR2 SNEGSKA (reference sequence). The V and J ends lost 3 bases and 6 bases, in that order; junction bases with no gene match: 2. The CDR3 region is CSARTGSNSPLHF. CDR3 nucleotides: TGCAGTGCTAGGACAGGGAGTAATTCACCCCTCCACTTT.